These 22 T cell receptor beta chains originate from one sample sequenced in a study of blood T cell repertoires in COVID-19. Clones were read by immunoSEQ multiplex PCR, and TCRdb kept only the in-frame ones, dropping some. The table includes some 200,000 clones, 87% detected once. Sequences were obtained from peripheral blood. Receptor source: a man in his forties with active or convalescent COVID-19.

The chain recombines TRBV5-6 with TRBJ2-5; D gene unclear. The V and J ends lost 4 bases and 4 bases respectively, with 14 bases between them. CDR1 is SGHDT, CDR2 YYEEEE, per germline. The CDR3 is 14 amino acids. DNA of the CDR3: TGTGCCAGCAGCCCCCTGGTCGGCGGAGAGACCCAGTACTTC. Translation gives CASSPLVGGETQYF.

In its sample, this clone was seen once. The chain recombines TRBV19 with TRBJ2-6; tentatively, D is TRBD2 (6 bases). Trimming pared 7 bases from V and 0 bases from J, leaving 19 bases between. Germline loops: CDR1 LNHDA, CDR2 SQIVND (reference sequence). CDR3 size: 18 residues. For the CDR3, the DNA is TGTGCCAGTAATCGGAGGGGAAGAGGGGCCTCTGGGGCCAACGTCCTGACTTTC. Amino acids: CASNRRGRGASGANVLTF.

This rearrangement joins TRBV4-2 to TRBJ2-1; 7 bases are shared with TRBD2. The J segment lost 8 bases and the V segment lost 5 bases, leaving 9 bases of the junction unmatched. The CDR3 extends over 14 amino acids. Germline loops: CDR1 LGHNA, CDR2 YNFKEQ. The chain's CDR3 is CASSGSGVLDEQFF. CDR3 coding DNA: TGTGCCAGCAGCGGGAGCGGGGTCTTGGATGAGCAGTTCTTC.

This sequence joins TRBV4-1 and TRBJ2-3; 9 bases line up with TRBD2. Germline CDR1 is MGHRA and CDR2 is YSYEKL. The CDR3 runs 16 residues. V shed 0 bases and J 4 bases; nucleotides not matched to a gene: 5. In DNA, the CDR3 is TGCGCCAGCAGCCAAGATTGGGGACTAGCCGCAGATACGCAGTATTTT. This codes for CASSQDWGLAADTQYF.

The chain is built from TRBV18 and TRBJ2-5; 7 bases fit TRBD2. V lost 0 bases to trimming and J lost 7 bases; unmatched junction nucleotides: 17. CDR3 length equals 18 residues. CDR1 and CDR2 (germline): KGHSH, LQKENI. The CDR3 protein is CASSPPGSGLRTKATQYF. The DNA for the CDR3 is TGTGCCAGCTCACCACCTGGTAGCGGGCTTAGAACCAAAGCGACCCAGTACTTC.

The J gene is TRBJ1-2, the V gene TRBV6-6, with TRBD1 matching over 7 bases. The length of the CDR3 is 15 residues. V shed 6 bases and J 6 bases; nucleotides not matched to a gene: 13. Germline lookup yields CDR1 MNHNY and CDR2 SVGAGI (reference sequence). The CDR3 sequence is CASRRPRDSSHGYTF. The CDR3 nucleotides are TGTGCCAGCAGGCGTCCCAGGGACAGCTCCCATGGCTACACCTTC.

The chain joins TRBV4-3 to TRBJ2-7, with 9 nucleotides matching TRBD1. This CDR3 is built from 14 residues. Germline V gives CDR1 LGHNA, CDR2 YSLEER. The junction had 3 bases not matched to a gene; V was cut back by 1 base and J by 5 bases. The CDR3: CASSQVGQGHEQYF. CDR3 nucleotide sequence: TGCGCCAGCAGCCAAGTGGGACAGGGCCACGAGCAGTACTTC.

The chain joins TRBV5-4 to TRBJ1-2; weak D call: TRBD1 (5 bases). The CDR3 runs 14 residues. Trimming shortened V by 6 bases and J by 4 bases, and 16 bases separated the two germline ends. Per germline, CDR1 SGHNT and CDR2 YYREEE (reference sequence). The CDR3 region is CASKEAGDFYGYTF. The CDR3 DNA reads as TGTGCCAGCAAAGAGGCGGGGGACTTCTATGGCTACACCTTC.

This clone has a handful of counts. The CDR3: CASSPGRNLNYGYTF. The CDR3 nucleotides are TGTGCCAGCTCACCAGGCAGAAATCTTAACTATGGCTACACCTTC. This chain joins TRBV18 and TRBJ1-2, with D hard to call. The CDR3 length is 15 residues. The germline V gene has CDR1 KGHSH and CDR2 LQKENI. The V and J ends lost 2 bases and 1 base respectively, with 11 bases between them.

The CDR3 region is CASSLSGATDTQYF. In DNA, the CDR3 is TGTGCCAGCAGCCTTAGCGGGGCCACAGATACGCAGTATTTT. The chain joins TRBV6-4 to TRBJ2-3, with 8 bases identical to TRBD2. The CDR3 is 14 amino acids. After removal of 6 bases from V and 2 bases from J, the junction contained 4 bases not matched to a gene. Germline V lookup: CDR1 MRHNA, CDR2 SNTAGT.

The chain joins TRBV11-2 to TRBJ1-1; D possibly corresponds to TRBD1 (6 bases). The CDR3 has 14 amino acids. Germline loops: CDR1 SGHAT, CDR2 FQNNGV. Trimming removed 1 base at V and 8 bases at J, with 14 bases between. CDR3 amino acids: CASSLVRGRPEAFF. The CDR3 DNA reads as TGTGCCAGCAGCTTAGTCAGGGGCAGACCCGAAGCTTTCTTT.

For the CDR3, the DNA is TGTGCCAGCAGCTTGGCCCGGGGTAAAGGATTACCCTCTGGAAACACCATATATTTT. Its protein is CASSLARGKGLPSGNTIYF. This chain uses TRBV5-6 with TRBJ1-3; D is ambiguous. Trimming pared 0 bases from V and 0 bases from J, leaving 19 bases between. Germline loops: CDR1 SGHDT, CDR2 YYEEEE. The CDR3 extends over 19 amino acids. Full variable domain (missing parts from reference TRBV5-6 and TRBJ1-3): DAGVTQSPTHLIKTRGQQVTLRCSPKSGHDTVSWYQQALGQGPQFIFQYYEEEERQRGNFPDRFSGHQFPNYSSELNVNALLLGDSALYLCASSLARGKGLPSGNTIYFGEGSWLTVV.

This clone was detected once. The chain combines TRBV18 with TRBJ1-1; 7 bases fit TRBD1. Trimming at V came to 1 base and at J to 1 base, leaving 3 bases not matched to a gene. This CDR3 is built from 15 residues. Per the germline V gene, CDR1 is KGHSH and CDR2 is LQKENI. The CDR3: CASSPLDRANTEAFF. In DNA form, the CDR3 reads TGTGCCAGCTCACCACTCGACAGGGCGAACACTGAAGCTTTCTTT.

The J gene is TRBJ1-1, the V gene TRBV7-9, with D possibly being TRBD1 (5 bases). The CDR3 extends over 15 amino acids. Germline CDR1 SEHNR, CDR2 FQNEAQ (reference sequence). V lost 3 bases, J lost 2 bases, and 13 bases lay in between. Here the CDR3 reads CASSFSREGNTEAFF. Written as DNA, the CDR3 is TGTGCCAGCAGCTTTTCCAGGGAGGGTAACACTGAAGCTTTCTTT.

The gene calls are TRBV4-2 and TRBJ1-4, with 8 bases lining up with TRBD1. With 4 bases clipped from V and 8 bases from J, the junction kept 12 bases outside the gene matches. The CDR3 sequence is 16 residues long. Germline V gene lookup returns CDR1 LGHNA and CDR2 YNFKEQ. CDR3 region: CASSPGRGRREEKLFF. DNA of the CDR3: TGTGCCAGCAGCCCGGGCAGGGGGCGAAGGGAAGAAAAACTGTTTTTT.

This clone came up once. The chain is built from TRBV7-6 and TRBJ1-6, with D uncertain. This CDR3 has 14 amino acids. Between the trimmed V and J ends, which lost 1 base and 10 bases, there was a span of 11 bases. CDR1 and CDR2 from the germline V gene are SGHVS and FNYEAQ. CDR3 in amino acids: CASSLVGMESPLHF. The DNA of the CDR3 is TGTGCCAGCAGCTTAGTAGGCATGGAGTCACCCCTCCACTTT.

This chain uses TRBV6-6 with TRBJ1-1; 7 nucleotides agree with TRBD1. Germline V CDR1 and CDR2: MNHNY, SVGAGI (reference sequence). The CDR3 runs 16 residues. The V segment lost 6 bases and the J segment 4 bases; nucleotides outside the gene matches: 14. The DNA for the CDR3 is TGTGCCAGCAGCCTCCCATCTCCGGACAGGAGCACTGAAGCTTTCTTT. It translates to CASSLPSPDRSTEAFF.

The chain links TRBV15 to TRBJ1-1; 8 bases align to TRBD1. Germline values: CDR1 LNHNV, CDR2 YYDKDF (reference sequence). This CDR3 comprises 14 residues. The J segment lost 8 bases and the V segment lost 5 bases, leaving 10 bases of the junction unmatched. As DNA, the CDR3 is TGTGCCACCAGCTCCTTCGGACAGGGCCGAGAAGCTTTCTTT. Its protein product is CATSSFGQGREAFF.

The rearrangement links TRBV18 to TRBJ1-6; possibly TRBD1 for D (6 bases). V lost 2 bases and J lost 5, with 10 bases in between. Germline V gene lookup returns CDR1 KGHSH and CDR2 LQKENI. This CDR3 contains 15 residues. CDR3 loop: CASSPTEGDNSPLHF. DNA of the CDR3: TGTGCCAGCTCACCAACAGAGGGGGATAATTCACCCCTCCACTTT.

The chain combines TRBV7-9 with TRBJ1-4, with D tentatively TRBD1 (5 bases). Germline V gene lookup returns CDR1 SEHNR and CDR2 FQNEAQ (reference sequence). The CDR3 extends over 15 amino acids. V shed 4 bases and J shed 0 bases, with 9 bases lying between them. In DNA, the CDR3 is TGTGCCAGCAGCTCCGGACACGCAACTAATGAAAAACTGTTTTTT. It translates to CASSSGHATNEKLFF.

This clone occurred a few times. The V gene is TRBV5-1, the J gene TRBJ1-5; 7 bases are shared with TRBD1. V lost 4 bases, J lost 2 bases, and 6 bases stayed unmatched. Germline V gene lookup returns CDR1 SGHRS and CDR2 YFSETQ. The CDR3 runs 15 residues. The CDR3 protein is CASSDGTAGNQPQHF. CDR3 in DNA: TGCGCCAGCAGCGACGGGACAGCAGGCAATCAGCCCCAGCATTTT.

V gene TRBV30 combines with J gene TRBJ1-5; D remains ambiguous. V gave up 6 bases and J gave up 0 bases, with 9 bases separating them. The germline gives CDR1 GTSNPN, CDR2 SVGIG (reference sequence). This CDR3 has 13 amino acids. CDR3 sequence (DNA): TGTGCCTGCGGGATAAGTAGCAATCAGCCCCAGCATTTT. Translation gives CACGISSNQPQHF.